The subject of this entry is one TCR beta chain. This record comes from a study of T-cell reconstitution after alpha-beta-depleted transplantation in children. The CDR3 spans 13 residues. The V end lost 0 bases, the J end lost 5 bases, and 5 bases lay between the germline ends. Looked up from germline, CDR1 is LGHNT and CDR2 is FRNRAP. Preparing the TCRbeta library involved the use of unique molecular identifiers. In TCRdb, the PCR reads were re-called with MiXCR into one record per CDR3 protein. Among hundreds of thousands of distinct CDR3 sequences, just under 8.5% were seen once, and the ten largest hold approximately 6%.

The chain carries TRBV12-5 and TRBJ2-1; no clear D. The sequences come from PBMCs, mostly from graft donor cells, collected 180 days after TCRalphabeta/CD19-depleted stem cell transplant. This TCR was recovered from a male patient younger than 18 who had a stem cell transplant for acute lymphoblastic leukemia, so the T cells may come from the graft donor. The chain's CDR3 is CASGLVSHNEQFF. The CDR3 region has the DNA TGTGCTAGTGGTTTGGTAAGTCACAATGAGCAGTTCTTC.